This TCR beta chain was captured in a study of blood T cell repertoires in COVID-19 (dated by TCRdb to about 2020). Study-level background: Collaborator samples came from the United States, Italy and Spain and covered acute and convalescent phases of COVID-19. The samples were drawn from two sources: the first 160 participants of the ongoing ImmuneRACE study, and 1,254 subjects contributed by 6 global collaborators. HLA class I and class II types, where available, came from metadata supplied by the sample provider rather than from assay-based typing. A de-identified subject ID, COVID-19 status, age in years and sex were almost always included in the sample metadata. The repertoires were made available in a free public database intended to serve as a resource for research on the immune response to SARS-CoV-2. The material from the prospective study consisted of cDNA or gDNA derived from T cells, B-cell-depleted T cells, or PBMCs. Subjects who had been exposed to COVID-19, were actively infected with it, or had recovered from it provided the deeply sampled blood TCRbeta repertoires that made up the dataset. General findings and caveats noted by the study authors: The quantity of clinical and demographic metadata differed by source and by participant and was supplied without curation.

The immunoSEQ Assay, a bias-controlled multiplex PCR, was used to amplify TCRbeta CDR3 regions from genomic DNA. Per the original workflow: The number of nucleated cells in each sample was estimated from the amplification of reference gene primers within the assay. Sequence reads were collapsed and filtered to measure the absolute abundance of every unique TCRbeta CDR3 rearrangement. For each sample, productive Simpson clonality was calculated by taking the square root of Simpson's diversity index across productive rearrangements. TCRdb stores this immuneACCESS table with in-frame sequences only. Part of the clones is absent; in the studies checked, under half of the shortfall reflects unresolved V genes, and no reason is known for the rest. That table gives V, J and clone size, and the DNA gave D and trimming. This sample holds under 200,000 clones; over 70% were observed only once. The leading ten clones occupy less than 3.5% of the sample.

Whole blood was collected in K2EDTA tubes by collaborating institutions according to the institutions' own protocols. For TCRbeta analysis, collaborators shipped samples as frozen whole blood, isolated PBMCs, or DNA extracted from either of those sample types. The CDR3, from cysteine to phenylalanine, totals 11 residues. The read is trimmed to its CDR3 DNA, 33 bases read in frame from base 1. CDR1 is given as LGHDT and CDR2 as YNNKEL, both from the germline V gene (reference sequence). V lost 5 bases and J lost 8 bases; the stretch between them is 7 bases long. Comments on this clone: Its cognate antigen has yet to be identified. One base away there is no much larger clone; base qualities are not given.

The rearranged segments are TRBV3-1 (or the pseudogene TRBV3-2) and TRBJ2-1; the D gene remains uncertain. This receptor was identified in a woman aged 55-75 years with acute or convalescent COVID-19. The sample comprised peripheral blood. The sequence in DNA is TGTGCCAGCAGCAGAAGCCATGAGCAGTTCTTC. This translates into CASSRSHEQFF.